This T cell receptor beta chain originates from a study of blood T cell repertoires in COVID-19. Study-wide background: The samples span acute and convalescent COVID-19 from the United States, Italy and Spain.

Sequenced by immunoSEQ multiplex PCR; TCRdb stores in-frame clones only, minus some. This sample has under 200,000 clones; roughly 83% occur once, and the top ten carry roughly 9.2%. The TCR was taken from a woman older than 75 with active or convalescent COVID-19. The sample comprised peripheral blood.

The CDR3 sequence: CASSNQSSGYTF. The CDR3 DNA reads TGTGCCAGCAGCAACCAATCTAGTGGCTACACCTTC. This chain connects TRBV12-3 or TRBV12-4 to TRBJ1-2, with no clear D. The CDR3 extends over 12 amino acids. V was shortened by 6 bases and J by 7 bases, with 12 bases between the two germline ends.